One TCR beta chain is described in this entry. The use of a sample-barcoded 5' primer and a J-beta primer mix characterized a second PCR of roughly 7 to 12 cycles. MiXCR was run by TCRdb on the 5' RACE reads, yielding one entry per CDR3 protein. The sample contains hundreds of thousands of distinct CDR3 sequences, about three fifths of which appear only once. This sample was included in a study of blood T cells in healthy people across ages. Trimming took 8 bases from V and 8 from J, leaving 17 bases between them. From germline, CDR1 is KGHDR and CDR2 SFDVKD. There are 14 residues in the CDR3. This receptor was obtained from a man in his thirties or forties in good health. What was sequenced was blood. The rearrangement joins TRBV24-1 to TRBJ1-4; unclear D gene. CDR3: CATTDRGFREKLFF. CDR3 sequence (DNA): TGTGCCACCACCGACCGGGGTTTTAGAGAAAAACTGTTTTTT.